This T cell receptor beta chain derives from a study of T cell clonality in common variable immunodeficiency (dated by TCRdb to 2013 to 2016). General findings and caveats noted by the study authors: Increased TCRbeta clonality was found in CVID subjects compared with healthy controls (t-test p = 0.018), with the increase being most characteristic of about a third of subjects. The authors noted that sequencing repertoires of T cell subpopulations would be needed to clarify what caused the increased clonality in CVID. Although equal DNA input was used, an average of approximately 74,000 unique sequences per sample was obtained for controls, compared with some 30,000 for CVID samples. CVID subjects shared fewer TCRbeta clones with each other than healthy controls did (p < 0.0001). Correlations of repertoire features with clinical complications were constrained by heterogeneity among patients within the CVID cohort. Reportedly, TCRbeta sequences from CVID had fewer deletions and N-nucleotide insertions, and highly modified clones with 13 or more V deletions were absent from CVID.

Spanning cysteine to phenylalanine, the CDR3 consists of 14 amino acids. Shown are 33 bases from within the CDR3, in frame from base 1. The germline V gene provides CDR1 SGHRS and CDR2 YFSETQ. Predominantly Caucasian heritage was noted among both the CVID patients and the healthy controls. Heparinized peripheral whole blood samples of roughly 4.5 to 8 ml were collected from each donor. Genomic DNA from adults with common variable immune deficiency (CVID) and from healthy adult controls was the source for sequencing TCRbeta CDR3 repertoires. The control group comprised approximately 22 healthy adult volunteers, roughly twelve female and about ten male, aged about 23 to 70 years with a mean age of approximately 35. Diluted blood was density-centrifuged over Hypaque 1077 or Ficoll-Paque to isolate peripheral blood mononuclear cells. Genomic DNA was obtained from unsorted mononuclear cells using either Qiagen column purification or a centrifugation-based method.

Equivalent amounts of genomic DNA from CVID and control samples were used as sequencing input. For every sample, a 60 bp segment covering the rearranged TCRbeta CDR3 region was amplified and then sequenced. The immunoSEQ assay, a bias-corrected multiplex PCR combined with high-throughput sequencing, was used for TCRbeta amplification. The authors processed their data as follows. Every unique nucleotide sequence was considered a clone and was annotated with V, D and J genes, copy number and frequency. Sequences were labeled productive if in frame, and non-productive if out of frame or containing stop codons. As previously described, clonality was computed from Shannon's entropy. The predicted amino acid sequences of productive clones were used to derive the mean CDR3 Kyte-Doolittle hydropathy. Using the R hclust function, scaled V gene usage was clustered hierarchically with Manhattan distance and complete linkage. Clone sharing by CDR3 amino acid sequence was assessed by resampling 12 repertoires per group over 100 rounds. Repertoires were searched for 70 published EBV-specific and a few hundred published CMV-specific TCRbeta sequences. A couple of CVID samples that yielded fewer than 10,000 sequences were excluded from the analysis, so approximately 38 CVID repertoires were retained. The source is immuneACCESS, and TCRdb retained only in-frame sequences with V and J called. Part of the clones is not carried over; for the studies checked, unresolved V genes explain less than half of this, and the remainder is unexplained. The V and J calls and clone size are taken from that table; D and trimming were inferred from the DNA. In this sample, 50,000 or so clones appear, none counted once only. Roughly 6% of the sample lies in the top ten.

This clone has ten or more counts. This clone's antigen is unknown. The sequenced fragment ends 3 residues before the CDR3 boundary, so the rest is inferred from the germline J gene. The TCR comes from a person between 18 and 69 years old in good health. The V and J genes are TRBV5-1 and TRBJ2-2, with an unclear D gene assignment. Source material: peripheral blood mononuclear cells. The CDR3 protein is CASSPSAPGEKLFF. The sequenced CDR3 bases are TGCGCCAGCAGTCCGAGTGCCCCGGGTGAAAAG.